These 28 T cell receptor beta chains were sequenced from one sample in a study of vaccination effects on CD4 cells after COVID-19. Method: immunoSEQ multiplex PCR; TCRdb's copy keeps in-frame clones and lacks some. The data show over 35,000 clones, over 65% seen once. No cognate antigen is known for these TCRs. Culture lasted about nine days before CD4+ T cell isolation. Their SARS-CoV-2 infection, verified by PCR, occurred between March and December 2020. Everyone in the study got two shots of either the BNT162b2 or mRNA-1273 vaccine. The source was CD4+ T cells from PBMCs cultured without peptide, collected after COVID-19 vaccination. The receptor source for this set is a human donor who had a prior SARS-CoV-2 infection.

There are a few counts of this clone. The chain has TRBV7-3 and TRBJ1-6; 8 bases fit TRBD1. Germline CDR1 SGHTA, CDR2 FQGTGA. The J segment lost 9 bases and the V segment lost 3 bases, leaving 10 bases of the junction unmatched. The CDR3 runs to 16 residues. CDR3 sequence (DNA): TGTGCCAGCAGCTTGAATAAACCCGGGACAGGTTCACCCCTCCACTTT. Amino acid sequence: CASSLNKPGTGSPLHF.

V is TRBV11-2 and J is TRBJ2-1, with TRBD2 matching over 12 bases. With 2 bases clipped from V and 7 bases from J, the junction kept 9 bases outside the gene matches. CDR3 length: 17 amino acids. Germline V gene lookup returns CDR1 SGHAT and CDR2 FQNNGV. The CDR3 spells CASSLIGLAGGGNEQFF. The CDR3 DNA sequence: TGTGCCAGCAGCTTAATTGGGCTAGCGGGGGGGGGTAATGAGCAGTTCTTC.

The chain combines TRBV9 with TRBJ2-5, with D tentatively TRBD2 (6 bases). In germline, CDR1 is SGDLS, CDR2 YYNGEE. This CDR3 has 17 residues. V was cut by 0 bases and J by 2 bases, with 17 bases left in between. The CDR3 reads CASSVAPDLRDQETQYF. In DNA, the CDR3 is TGTGCCAGCAGCGTAGCCCCAGACTTGCGGGATCAAGAGACCCAGTACTTC.

The chain uses TRBV5-8 and TRBJ2-1, with D possibly matching TRBD2 (6 bases). The V and J ends lost 1 base and 8 bases respectively, with 19 bases between them. The CDR3 totals 16 residues. The germline V gene has CDR1 SGHTS and CDR2 YDEGEE. CDR3 sequence: CASSLLWSSAWDEQFF. In DNA, the CDR3 is TGTGCCAGCAGCTTGTTGTGGTCTAGCGCGTGGGATGAGCAGTTCTTC.

This clone was seen only once. The CDR3 DNA follows: TGTGCCAGCAGCGTAGAGCTTGGGTCAGGGGCACCCCTCCACTTT. It yields the protein CASSVELGSGAPLHF. The rearrangement links TRBV9 to TRBJ1-6; D possibly corresponds to TRBD1 (6 bases). The CDR3 totals 15 residues. Trimming left V 0 bases short and J 11 bases short, with 15 bases between. The germline CDR1 and CDR2 sequences are SGDLS and YYNGEE.

The chain has TRBV6-5 and TRBJ2-1, with D unclear. The V and J ends lost 6 bases and 1 base respectively, with 7 bases between them. From germline, CDR1 is MNHEY and CDR2 SVGAGI. The CDR3 extends over 13 amino acids. Written as DNA, the CDR3 is TGTGCCAGCAGACTTGCTTCCTACAATGAGCAGTTCTTC. Amino acid sequence: CASRLASYNEQFF.

Concerning this clone: Its ends do not fully match the called genes, so a read error is possible. The V gene is TRBV10-3, the J gene TRBJ1-1; 9 bases are shared with TRBD1. Germline lookup yields CDR1 ENHRY and CDR2 SYGVKD. CDR3 size: 15 residues. This chain's CDR3 is CAISGSQGAEDGATF. The CDR3 DNA sequence: TGTGCCATCAGTGGGTCACAGGGGGCGGAAGATGGGGCTACCTTT.

V is TRBV6-5 and J is TRBJ1-3; 7 nucleotides align to TRBD1. This CDR3 region has 14 residues. Germline V gene sequence: CDR1 MNHEY, CDR2 SVGAGI. Unmatched junction bases numbered 2, after V lost 4 bases and J lost 2 bases. The CDR3 spells CASSSTGAGNTIYF. The CDR3 nucleotides are TGTGCCAGCAGTTCTACAGGGGCTGGAAACACCATATATTTT.

The chain has TRBV4-1 and TRBJ2-2, with D perhaps TRBD2 (6 bases). Trimming shortened V by 4 bases and J by 3 bases, and 18 bases separated the two germline ends. The CDR3 is 17 amino acids. CDR1 and CDR2 (germline): MGHRA, YSYEKL. CDR3 sequence: CASSLSPGVTYTGELFF. CDR3 DNA sequence: TGCGCCAGCAGCCTTTCTCCGGGGGTGACGTACACCGGGGAGCTGTTTTTT.

The rearrangement uses TRBV15 and TRBJ2-3; D is uncertain. CDR1 is LNHNV and CDR2 is YYDKDF in the germline V gene (reference sequence). The CDR3 has 16 amino acids. Deletions cut 0 bases from V and 0 bases from J, with 10 bases between. CDR3 loop: CATSRDVLGSTDTQYF. The CDR3 bases are TGTGCCACCAGCAGAGATGTGTTGGGGAGCACAGATACGCAGTATTTT.

This clone has just one count. The gene calls are TRBV21-1 and TRBJ1-4. TRBV21-1 constitutes a pseudogene. The CDR3 spans 15 residues. CDR3 coding DNA: TGTGCCAGCAGCAAAGGGGGGGCAACTAATGAAAAACTGTTTTTT. As protein: CASSKGGATNEKLFF.

The table lists this clone with a few counts. The V and J genes are TRBV5-1 and TRBJ2-1, with D perhaps matching TRBD1 (6 bases). Per germline, CDR1 SGHRS and CDR2 YFSETQ. The V gene lost 0 bases and the J gene lost 2 bases, with 12 bases spanning the gap. The CDR3 is 16 amino acids. The CDR3: CASSLATGLTYNEQFF. The CDR3 DNA reads as TGCGCCAGCAGCTTGGCGACAGGCCTTACCTACAATGAGCAGTTCTTC. Complete variable domain (other parts from reference TRBV5-1 and TRBJ2-1): KAGVTQTPRYLIKTRGQQVTLSCSPISGHRSVSWYQQTPGQGLQFLFEYFSETQRNKGNFPGRFSGRQFSNSRSEMNVSTLELGDSALYLCASSLATGLTYNEQFFGPGTRLTVL.

The chain is built from TRBV30 and TRBJ1-1; unclear D gene. This CDR3 comprises 12 residues. V was clipped by 2 bases and J by 11 bases, with 15 bases between them. CDR1 is GTSNPN, CDR2 SVGIG, per germline (reference sequence). The CDR3 is CAWSRGKAKAFF. CDR3 nucleotides: TGTGCCTGGAGTAGAGGGAAAGCGAAGGCTTTCTTT.

This clone was picked up a small number of times. The chain couples TRBV10-3 to TRBJ2-3; D is unresolved. V lost 2 bases and J 1 base, leaving 4 bases between the germline ends. The CDR3 has 13 residues. Germline loops: CDR1 ENHRY, CDR2 SYGVKD. CDR3 nucleotides: TGTGCCATCAGTGAGCCGCGCACAGATACGCAGTATTTT. Amino acids: CAISEPRTDTQYF.

The rearrangement uses TRBV19 and TRBJ1-1; no firm D call. CDR3 length: 14 residues. V was clipped by 5 bases and J by 1 base, with 11 bases between them. From germline, CDR1 is LNHDA and CDR2 SQIVND (reference sequence). The DNA of the CDR3 is TGTGCCAGTAGTCTGACGGCCCAGAACACTGAAGCTTTCTTT. Protein sequence: CASSLTAQNTEAFF.

The J gene is TRBJ2-6, the V gene TRBV7-3, with D possibly TRBD1 on 6 matching bases. Trimming took off 3 bases at V and 0 bases at J, with 15 bases between the two ends. The germline gives CDR1 SGHTA, CDR2 FQGTGA. The CDR3 runs 18 residues. The CDR3 is CASSLGWDISSGANVLTF. In nucleotides, the CDR3 is TGTGCCAGCAGCTTGGGTTGGGACATAAGCTCTGGGGCCAACGTCCTGACTTTC.

CDR3 protein: CASSKSYEQYF. The CDR3 nucleotides are TGTGCCAGCAGCAAGAGCTACGAGCAGTACTTC. The chain has TRBV11-3 and TRBJ2-7; no clear D. This CDR3 contains 11 residues. V lost 5 bases to trimming and J lost 3 bases, with 5 bases between them. Germline-derived CDR1 and CDR2 are SGHNT and YENEEA. Drawing the rest from reference TRBV11-3 and TRBJ2-7, the complete variable domain is EAGVVQSPRYKIIEKKQPVAFWCNPISGHNTLYWYLQNLGQGPELLIRYENEEAVDDSQLPKDRFSAERLKGVDSTLKIQPAELGDSAVYLCASSKSYEQYFGPGTRLTVT.

By frequency in the sample, this clone is medium-sized (0.01 to 0.1%). V gene TRBV30 combines with J gene TRBJ2-1, with a tentative D call TRBD2 (5 bases). V was cut by 7 bases and J by 4 bases, with 17 bases left in between. This CDR3 is 14 amino acids long. Per germline, CDR1 GTSNPN and CDR2 SVGIG (reference sequence). The CDR3 coding sequence is TGTGCCTTAAGCGGTAGTCTAGAGTACAATGAGCAGTTCTTC. Translating gives CALSGSLEYNEQFF.

This chain joins TRBV7-2 and TRBJ2-7; 7 bases line up with TRBD1. Germline V CDR1 and CDR2: SGHTA, FQGNSA. With V trimmed by 0 bases and J by 6 bases, 8 bases remained unmatched. This CDR3 has 15 residues. CDR3 sequence (DNA): TGTGCCAGCAGCTTAGCGCCGACAGGGTACTCCGAGCAGTACTTC. Residues: CASSLAPTGYSEQYF.

The chain uses TRBV5-1 and TRBJ2-1, with a tentative D call TRBD2 (5 bases). Trimming removed 4 bases from V and 0 bases from J, with 11 bases in between. CDR3 length equals 15 residues. From germline, CDR1 is SGHRS and CDR2 YFSETQ. DNA of the CDR3: TGCGCCAGCAGCCCTGGACTTACCTCCTACAATGAGCAGTTCTTC. This encodes CASSPGLTSYNEQFF.

The V gene is TRBV5-1, the J gene TRBJ2-7; D gene unclear. Trimming stripped 2 bases from V and 2 bases from J, with 8 bases between. Germline V gene lookup returns CDR1 SGHRS and CDR2 YFSETQ. The CDR3 sequence is 13 residues long. The CDR3 DNA is TGCGCCAGCAGCTTTGCCCCGGCCTACGAGCAGTACTTC. Its protein product is CASSFAPAYEQYF.

The V and J genes are TRBV28 and TRBJ2-7; 9 bases align to TRBD1. V lost 6 bases, J lost 5 bases, and 14 bases stayed unmatched. The V gene's germline CDR1 is MDHEN and CDR2 SYDVKM. The CDR3 runs to 16 residues. The CDR3 loop is CASSLFQPDRGNEQYF. The CDR3 DNA sequence: TGTGCCAGCAGCCTATTTCAGCCGGACAGGGGTAACGAGCAGTACTTC.

The rearrangement links TRBV7-2 to TRBJ2-3, with TRBD2 matching over 8 bases. Unmatched junction bases numbered 11, after V lost 5 bases and J lost 4 bases. Germline assignment: CDR1 SGHTA and CDR2 FQGNSA. The CDR3 is 16 residues long. CDR3 in DNA: TGTGCCAGCAGCCCCCAAAGCGGACTAGCATCAGATACGCAGTATTTT. Amino acids: CASSPQSGLASDTQYF.

This rearrangement joins TRBV18 to TRBJ2-1, with 8 bases fitting TRBD1. The CDR3 spans 15 residues. CDR1 is KGHSH and CDR2 is LQKENI in the germline V gene. The V gene end was trimmed by 2 bases and the J gene end by 4 bases; junction bases not matched to a gene: 4. In DNA, the CDR3 is TGTGCCAGCTCACCATACGGGACAGGTTACAATGAGCAGTTCTTC. It codes for CASSPYGTGYNEQFF.

This chain uses TRBV9 with TRBJ2-6, with 9 positions matching TRBD2. Germline V CDR1 and CDR2: SGDLS, YYNGEE. With 3 bases clipped from V and 0 bases from J, the junction kept 7 bases outside the gene matches. The CDR3 length is 18 residues. CDR3 protein: CASSAPSGTYSGANVLTF. As DNA, the CDR3 is TGTGCCAGCAGCGCACCTAGCGGGACGTACTCTGGGGCCAACGTCCTGACTTTC. Together with reference TRBV9 and TRBJ2-6, the CDR3 gives the full variable domain: DSGVTQTPKHLITATGQRVTLRCSPRSGDLSVYWYQQSLDQGLQFLIQYYNGEERAKGNILERFSAQQFPDLHSELNLSSLELGDSALYFCASSAPSGTYSGANVLTFGAGSRLTVL.

This clone occurred a few times. The chain employs TRBV12-5 and TRBJ2-7; 10 bases match TRBD2. The CDR3 sequence is 15 residues long. The germline V gene encodes CDR1 LGHNT and CDR2 FRNRAP. Losses at the gene ends were 1 base for V and 2 bases for J; bases not matched to a gene: 2. CDR3 nucleotides: TGTGCTAGTGGTTTGGGAGCGGGAGGGCCCTACGAGCAGTACTTC. This codes for CASGLGAGGPYEQYF.

The chain uses TRBV4-2 and TRBJ2-1, with D hard to call. The V end was cut by 5 bases, the J end by 8 bases, with 19 bases between. This CDR3 is built from 15 residues. Germline V gives CDR1 LGHNA, CDR2 YNFKEQ. CDR3: CASSVYLGSNDEQFF. CDR3 coding DNA: TGTGCCAGCAGCGTCTATTTGGGGTCTAACGATGAGCAGTTCTTC.

The rearrangement links TRBV9 to TRBJ2-3, with no clear D. Per the germline V gene, CDR1 is SGDLS and CDR2 is YYNGEE. The CDR3 loop spans 16 amino acids. V lost 2 bases, J lost 0 bases, and 13 bases lay in between. CDR3 sequence reads: CASSVLPLASTDTQYF. CDR3 DNA sequence: TGTGCCAGCAGCGTGCTCCCCCTCGCTAGCACAGATACGCAGTATTTT. The variable domain in full, completed from reference TRBV9 and TRBJ2-3, reads DSGVTQTPKHLITATGQRVTLRCSPRSGDLSVYWYQQSLDQGLQFLIQYYNGEERAKGNILERFSAQQFPDLHSELNLSSLELGDSALYFCASSVLPLASTDTQYFGPGTRLTVL.